This entry lists 28 T cell receptor beta chains sequenced from one sample in a study of blood T cell repertoires in COVID-19. Libraries were prepared by immunoSEQ multiplex PCR; TCRdb keeps only in-frame clonotypes and omits some of them. The sample consists of about 52,000 clones, about nine tenths of them appearing once. Material for sequencing was peripheral blood. The receptor set was obtained from a man at least 80 years old with active or convalescent COVID-19.

The rearrangement links TRBV3-1 (or the pseudogene TRBV3-2) to TRBJ1-1; the match to TRBD1 covers 7 bases. CDR3 length: 16 residues. Per germline, CDR1 LGHDT and CDR2 YNNKEL (reference sequence). The V and J ends lost 1 base and 4 bases, in that order; junction bases with no gene match: 9. CDR3 in DNA: TGTGCCAGCAGCCAAGCATCGACGAGGGGGCTCACTGAAGCTTTCTTT. This codes for CASSQASTRGLTEAFF.

The J gene is TRBJ2-5, the V gene TRBV4-1; D gene unclear. CDR1 MGHRA and CDR2 YSYEKL come from the germline V gene. V was trimmed by 0 bases and J by 4 bases, leaving 15 bases between them. This CDR3 is built from 16 residues. CDR3 sequence: CASSQDGNPTRETQYF. In DNA form, the CDR3 reads TGCGCCAGCAGCCAAGATGGTAACCCAACGCGAGAGACCCAGTACTTC.

V gene TRBV2 combines with J gene TRBJ2-7; TRBD1 might be the D (6 bases). Germline values: CDR1 SNHLY, CDR2 FYNNEI. The CDR3 totals 11 residues. The ends were cut back, 6 bases at V and 4 bases at J, with 7 bases in the middle. The CDR3 spells CASRRGYEQYF. Here the CDR3 DNA reads TGTGCCAGCAGGAGGGGGTACGAGCAGTACTTC. Full variable domain (outside the CDR3, taken from reference TRBV2 and TRBJ2-7): EPEVTQTPSHQVTQMGQEVILRCVPISNHLYFYWYRQILGQKVEFLVSFYNNEISEKSEIFDDQFSVERPDGSNFTLKIRSTKLEDSAMYFCASRRGYEQYFGPGTRLTVT.

The chain joins TRBV28 to TRBJ2-7, with D possibly matching TRBD1 (6 bases). With 5 bases removed from V and 3 bases from J, the gap between germline ends came to 17 bases. CDR1 and CDR2 (germline): MDHEN, SYDVKM. This CDR3 region has 15 residues. DNA of the CDR3: TGTGCCAGCAGTCAACGGGACACCGTTGGCTACGAGCAGTACTTC. Its protein product is CASSQRDTVGYEQYF.

V usage is TRBV7-9 and J usage is TRBJ1-6, with TRBD1 identical over 7 bases. CDR3 length: 15 residues. Trimming cost V 6 bases and J 5 bases; bases outside gene matches: 7. CDR1 SEHNR and CDR2 FQNEAQ come from the germline V gene (reference sequence). CDR3 loop: CASSPGQSNNSPLHF. In nucleotides, the CDR3 is TGTGCCAGCAGTCCGGGACAGTCGAATAATTCACCCCTCCACTTT.

This sequence joins TRBV28 and TRBJ1-2; D might be TRBD1 (5 bases). The CDR3 consists of 14 residues. Trimming stripped 6 bases from V and 2 bases from J, with 13 bases between. In germline, CDR1 is MDHEN, CDR2 SYDVKM. CDR3 bases: TGTGCCAGCAGCCTGGACGGGGGGAACTATGGCTACACCTTC. The encoded protein is CASSLDGGNYGYTF.

V is TRBV9 and J is TRBJ1-2, with D perhaps TRBD1 (5 bases). Germline values: CDR1 SGDLS, CDR2 YYNGEE. The CDR3 is made up of 13 amino acids. V lost 1 base, J lost 6 bases, and 10 bases lay in between. The CDR3 spells CASSVQGGHGYTF. As DNA, the CDR3 is TGTGCCAGCAGCGTACAGGGCGGCCATGGCTACACCTTC.

This chain links TRBV30 with TRBJ1-1; D is undetermined. The CDR3 totals 13 residues. Germline values: CDR1 GTSNPN, CDR2 SVGIG (reference sequence). With 8 bases removed from V and 0 bases from J, the gap between germline ends came to 13 bases. In DNA, the CDR3 is TGTGCCGGACGGAGGGCCCTGAACACTGAAGCTTTCTTT. Translation: CAGRRALNTEAFF.

J is TRBJ1-2 and V is TRBV28, with 8 bases matching TRBD1. Losses at the gene ends were 6 bases for V and 0 bases for J; bases not matched to a gene: 6. The germline V gene encodes CDR1 MDHEN and CDR2 SYDVKM. CDR3 size: 15 residues. Written as DNA, the CDR3 is TGTGCCAGCAGCAAACAGGGGGTAACTAACTATGGCTACACCTTC. Translation: CASSKQGVTNYGYTF.

The chain uses TRBV7-8 and TRBJ2-7; D possibly corresponds to TRBD1 (5 bases). Germline V gives CDR1 SGHVS, CDR2 FQNEAQ. CDR3 length: 12 residues. Trimming pared 5 bases from V and 4 bases from J, leaving 9 bases between. DNA of the CDR3: TGTGCCAGCAGCAGTCAGGGTTACGAGCAGTACTTC. Its translation: CASSSQGYEQYF.

The chain uses TRBV6-5 and TRBJ2-3; TRBD1 might be the D (6 bases). CDR3 size: 13 residues. V was trimmed by 6 bases and J by 2 bases, leaving 9 bases between them. Germline CDR1 and CDR2: MNHEY and SVGAGI. CDR3 DNA: TGTGCCAGCAGACGGGACATCACAGATACGCAGTATTTT. It codes for CASRRDITDTQYF.

This clone was seen just once. The chain recombines TRBV18 with TRBJ1-4; 10 positions agree with TRBD1. This CDR3 spans 15 amino acids. After removal of 0 bases from V and 5 bases from J, the junction contained 0 bases not matched to a gene. Germline loops: CDR1 KGHSH, CDR2 LQKENI. CDR3 residues: CASSPPDRGNEKLFF. The CDR3 DNA sequence: TGTGCCAGCTCACCACCGGACAGGGGGAATGAAAAACTGTTTTTT.

This clone was seen once. The chain uses TRBV10-3 and TRBJ1-1; 11 nucleotides agree with TRBD1. Trimming took 6 bases from V and 4 from J; bases not matched to a gene: 4. This CDR3 has 14 residues. Germline V gene lookup returns CDR1 ENHRY and CDR2 SYGVKD. This CDR3 is CAISKDRGPTEAFF. CDR3 coding DNA: TGTGCCATCAGCAAGGACAGGGGGCCCACTGAAGCTTTCTTT.

The chain couples TRBV6-5 to TRBJ2-7; possible D gene TRBD2, 6 bases. The CDR3 has 14 residues. Germline-derived CDR1 and CDR2 are MNHEY and SVGAGI. Trimming removed 0 bases from V and 4 bases from J, with 10 bases in between. CDR3 residues: CASSYSRGRYEQYF. The CDR3 DNA follows: TGTGCCAGCAGTTACTCAAGAGGGAGGTACGAGCAGTACTTC.

This rearrangement joins TRBV10-1 to TRBJ2-5; 9 bases align to TRBD1. The CDR3 totals 14 residues. With 9 bases clipped from V and 0 bases from J, the junction kept 5 bases outside the gene matches. The germline V gene has CDR1 WNHNN and CDR2 SYGVQD (reference sequence). The CDR3 DNA is TGCGCCAGTGCCGGGACAGGGAACCAAGAGACCCAGTACTTC. Translating gives CASAGTGNQETQYF.

The rearrangement links TRBV4-3 to TRBJ1-2, with D maybe TRBD1 (5 bases). Germline V gives CDR1 LGHNA, CDR2 YSLEER. The ends were cut back, 3 bases at V and 5 bases at J, with 13 bases in the middle. This CDR3 contains 14 residues. The CDR3 region is CASSQEDSRYGYTF. CDR3 bases: TGCGCCAGCAGCCAGGAAGACAGCCGATATGGCTACACCTTC.

This rearrangement joins TRBV7-9 to TRBJ2-1; tentative D call: TRBD1 (6 bases). Trimming removed 6 bases at V and 4 bases at J, with 10 bases between. The germline gives CDR1 SEHNR, CDR2 FQNEAQ (reference sequence). This CDR3 spans 13 amino acids. CDR3 sequence reads: CASRPGTYNEQFF. The DNA of the CDR3 is TGTGCCAGCAGACCCGGGACATACAATGAGCAGTTCTTC.

The chain combines TRBV28 with TRBJ2-7; D remains unclear. The germline CDR1 and CDR2 sequences are MDHEN and SYDVKM. The CDR3 has 12 amino acids. V lost 4 bases and J 3 bases, leaving 7 bases between the germline ends. The CDR3 here is CASSSTYYEQYF. The CDR3 nucleotides read TGTGCCAGCAGTTCTACCTACTACGAGCAGTACTTC.

The chain employs TRBV19 and TRBJ2-1; 8 bases line up with TRBD2. The CDR3 is made up of 14 amino acids. Germline-derived CDR1 and CDR2 are LNHDA and SQIVND (reference sequence). Unmatched junction bases numbered 11, after V lost 7 bases and J lost 9 bases. Here the CDR3 DNA reads TGTGCCAGTAAACCAACGGGGGGGCATGGTGAGCAGTTCTTC. It codes for CASKPTGGHGEQFF.

The chain recombines TRBV28 with TRBJ1-2, with 11 positions matching TRBD1. The CDR3 is 14 amino acids. Germline CDR1 MDHEN, CDR2 SYDVKM. V lost 7 bases, J lost 3 bases, and 4 bases stayed unmatched. CDR3 loop: CASTRGQGDYGYTF. The CDR3 nucleotides read TGTGCCAGCACCCGGGGACAGGGGGACTATGGCTACACCTTC.

The chain combines TRBV30 with TRBJ2-7; the match to TRBD1 covers 11 bases. V was clipped by 4 bases and J by 8 bases; unmatched bases: 16. CDR3 length: 16 amino acids. Per germline, CDR1 GTSNPN and CDR2 SVGIG (reference sequence). DNA of the CDR3: TGTGCCTGGAAGGACAGGGGGCGCACGCTAAGCGGCAAGCAGTACTTC. It yields the protein CAWKDRGRTLSGKQYF.

Here the CDR3 reads CSVEFRGDGNTIYF. CDR3 nucleotide sequence: TGCAGCGTTGAATTTCGGGGAGACGGAAACACCATATATTTT. This chain uses TRBV29-1 with TRBJ1-3; D gene unclear. This CDR3 is built from 14 residues. Germline-derived CDR1 and CDR2 are SQVTM and ANQGSEA. The germline V and J ends were trimmed by 2 bases and 4 bases, with 12 bases remaining between them.

The V and J genes are TRBV7-9 and TRBJ2-2, with TRBD2 matching 8 bases. The CDR3 is 14 residues long. Looked up from germline, CDR1 is SEHNR and CDR2 is FQNEAQ (reference sequence). V shed 3 bases, J shed 6 bases, and the junction held 3 bases outside the gene matches. The CDR3 DNA is TGTGCCAGCAGCTTGGCGGGGGGCGCCGGGGAGCTGTTTTTT. Its protein product is CASSLAGGAGELFF.

This chain links TRBV20-1 with TRBJ2-5, with TRBD2 as a possible D gene (5 bases). This CDR3 is built from 11 residues. Germline CDR1 and CDR2: DFQATT and SNEGSKA (reference sequence). The V gene lost 6 bases and the J gene lost 5 bases, with 10 bases spanning the gap. The CDR3 here is CSAEGGETQYF. For the CDR3, the DNA is TGCAGTGCAGAGGGTGGGGAGACCCAGTACTTC.

V is TRBV7-2 and J is TRBJ2-7; 12 bases agree with TRBD2. CDR1 and CDR2 (germline): SGHTA, FQGNSA. Trimming cost V 5 bases and J 1 base; bases outside gene matches: 9. CDR3 length: 17 amino acids. The CDR3 reads CASSPRGTSGLSYEQYF. The CDR3 DNA reads as TGTGCCAGCAGCCCCCGGGGGACTAGCGGGCTTTCCTACGAGCAGTACTTC.

The chain links TRBV4-2 to TRBJ1-4; D ambiguous. Per germline, CDR1 LGHNA and CDR2 YNFKEQ. The V gene lost 4 bases and the J gene lost 0 bases, with 6 bases spanning the gap. The CDR3 has 14 residues. The CDR3 DNA is TGTGCCAGCAGCCTAGGAGCAACTAATGAAAAACTGTTTTTT. Encoded protein: CASSLGATNEKLFF.

The chain employs TRBV5-1 and TRBJ2-5; 11 nucleotides match TRBD2. Unmatched junction bases numbered 13, after V lost 4 bases and J lost 2 bases. The CDR3 has 18 amino acids. Looked up from germline, CDR1 is SGHRS and CDR2 is YFSETQ. CDR3: CASSKSIPTSGDQETQYF. The CDR3 DNA sequence: TGCGCCAGCAGCAAAAGCATTCCGACTAGCGGGGATCAAGAGACCCAGTACTTC.

The chain employs TRBV29-1 and TRBJ2-1; TRBD2 matches at 8 bases. Germline CDR1 is SQVTM and CDR2 is ANQGSEA. V trimming: 6 bases; J trimming: 10 bases; junction bases outside the gene matches: 2. The CDR3 totals 10 residues. The CDR3 region has the DNA TGCAGCGTGGGGACTAGAGAGCAGTTCTTC. This encodes CSVGTREQFF.